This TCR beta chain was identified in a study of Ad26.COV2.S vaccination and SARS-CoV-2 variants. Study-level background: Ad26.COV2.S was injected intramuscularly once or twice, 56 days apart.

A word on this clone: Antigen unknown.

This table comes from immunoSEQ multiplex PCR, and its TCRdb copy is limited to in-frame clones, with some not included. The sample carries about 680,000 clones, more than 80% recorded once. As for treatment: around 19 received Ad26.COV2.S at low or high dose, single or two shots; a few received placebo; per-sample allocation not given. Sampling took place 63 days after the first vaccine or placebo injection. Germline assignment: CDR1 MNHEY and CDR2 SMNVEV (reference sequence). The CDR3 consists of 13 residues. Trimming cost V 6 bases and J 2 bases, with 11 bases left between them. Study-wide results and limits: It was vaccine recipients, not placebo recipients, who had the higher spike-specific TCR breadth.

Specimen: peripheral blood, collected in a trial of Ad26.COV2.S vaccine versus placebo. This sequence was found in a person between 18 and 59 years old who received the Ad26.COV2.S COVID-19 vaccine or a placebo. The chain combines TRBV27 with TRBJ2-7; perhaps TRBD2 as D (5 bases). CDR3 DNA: TGTGCCAGCAGGGGAAGCGGCACCTACGAGCAGTACTTC. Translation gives CASRGSGTYEQYF.